A single sample gave rise to the 10 T cell receptor beta chains below, sequenced in a study of cytomegalovirus exposure and HLA in healthy donors. The primer mix had 60 Vbeta and 13 Jbeta primers. Repertoires were generated with immunoSEQ multiplex PCR, while TCRdb's copy carries only in-frame clones and drops some. The sample includes over 100,000 clones, under 85% seen only once; the top ten take under 5%. Specimen: PBMCs. These receptors were taken from a male donor in good health and CMV-seropositive.

The chain combines TRBV29-1 with TRBJ2-7, with 15 bases lining up with TRBD2. From germline, CDR1 is SQVTM and CDR2 ANQGSEA. The CDR3 is 14 residues long. The ends lost 6 bases at V and 6 bases at J; junction bases unmatched: 6. In nucleotides, the CDR3 is TGCAGCGTGGCTCGGACTAGCGGGGGGGGCGAGCAGTACTTC. Translation gives CSVARTSGGGEQYF.

The chain links TRBV11-2 to TRBJ2-1; D may be TRBD1 (6 bases). V dropped 5 bases and J dropped 7 bases, with 9 bases sitting between them. In germline, CDR1 is SGHAT, CDR2 FQNNGV. CDR3 length: 12 amino acids. The CDR3: CASSIQGNEQFF. The CDR3 bases are TGTGCCAGCAGCATACAGGGAAATGAGCAGTTCTTC.

This chain connects TRBV29-1 to TRBJ2-3, with D possibly TRBD1 on 6 matching bases. The germline V gene has CDR1 SQVTM and CDR2 ANQGSEA. V was shortened by 3 bases and J by 0 bases, with 10 bases between the two germline ends. The CDR3 is 14 residues long. CDR3 amino acids: CSVEEDRSTDTQYF. In DNA form, the CDR3 reads TGCAGCGTTGAGGAGGACAGAAGCACAGATACGCAGTATTTT.

This clone was seen only a few times. This sequence joins TRBV5-1 and TRBJ1-3; D ambiguous. Looked up from germline, CDR1 is SGHRS and CDR2 is YFSETQ. CDR3 size: 15 residues. V dropped 4 bases and J dropped 6 bases, with 17 bases sitting between them. The CDR3: CASSRRDGHENTIYF. The CDR3 DNA reads TGCGCCAGCAGCCGGCGAGATGGGCATGAAAACACCATATATTTT.

CDR3 protein: CASSSQTGSYEQYF. CDR3 nucleotides: TGTGCCAGCAGCTCCCAGACAGGGAGCTACGAGCAGTACTTC. The chain uses TRBV5-4 and TRBJ2-7; TRBD1 aligns across 7 bases. Per the germline V gene, CDR1 is SGHNT and CDR2 is YYREEE (reference sequence). With 3 bases clipped from V and 3 bases from J, the junction kept 6 bases outside the gene matches. The CDR3 is 14 amino acids. Using reference TRBV5-4 and TRBJ2-7 for the parts outside the CDR3, the full variable domain is ETGVTQSPTHLIKTRGQQVTLRCSSQSGHNTVSWYQQALGQGPQFIFQYYREEENGRGNFPPRFSGLQFPNYSSELNVNALELDDSALYLCASSSQTGSYEQYFGPGTRLTVT.

This chain links TRBV6-1 with TRBJ2-2; 9 bases line up with TRBD1. Germline trimming cut 6 bases from V and 5 bases from J; bases unmatched to any gene: 1. The CDR3 runs 13 residues. From germline, CDR1 is MNHNS and CDR2 SASEGT. The CDR3 loop reads CASRGTGTGELFF. The CDR3 DNA reads TGTGCCAGCAGGGGGACAGGGACCGGGGAGCTGTTTTTT.

The chain couples TRBV28 to TRBJ2-3; tentatively, D is TRBD2 (5 bases). V was cut by 10 bases and J by 3 bases, with 11 bases left in between. Germline V gene lookup returns CDR1 MDHEN and CDR2 SYDVKM. This CDR3 contains 12 residues. CDR3 residues: CATSTRTDTQYF. CDR3 nucleotide sequence: TGTGCCACCTCCACTAGGACAGATACGCAGTATTTT.

The genes are TRBV4-2 and TRBJ2-7, with a possible D match to TRBD2 (6 bases). V lost 3 bases to trimming and J lost 1 base, with 13 bases between them. The length of the CDR3 is 15 residues. The germline CDR1 and CDR2 sequences are LGHNA and YNFKEQ. CDR3 sequence: CASSQEGLQSYEQYF. The CDR3 DNA follows: TGTGCCAGCAGCCAGGAGGGACTCCAATCCTACGAGCAGTACTTC.

The chain is built from TRBV6-5 and TRBJ2-6, with a possible D match to TRBD1 (5 bases). V was clipped by 5 bases and J by 0 bases, with 8 bases between them. Germline V gene lookup returns CDR1 MNHEY and CDR2 SVGAGI. CDR3 length: 15 amino acids. In DNA form, the CDR3 reads TGTGCCAGCAGTGCAGGGTCCTCTGGGGCCAACGTCCTGACTTTC. This gives the protein CASSAGSSGANVLTF.

This chain links TRBV14 with TRBJ2-2; D uncertain. Per the germline V gene, CDR1 is SGHDN and CDR2 is FVKESK. V was trimmed by 3 bases and J by 4 bases, leaving 12 bases between them. The CDR3 is 15 amino acids. CDR3 sequence reads: CASSQFYPITGELFF. CDR3 in DNA: TGTGCCAGCAGCCAGTTCTACCCTATCACCGGGGAGCTGTTTTTT.